The T cell receptor (beta chain) described here comes from a study of breast tumors, draining lymph nodes, adjacent tissues. TCRdb re-called the multiplex PCR reads through MiXCR, storing one row per CDR3 protein. The profile covers 130,000 or so distinct CDR3 sequences, with approximately 20% appearing a single time and under 3% taken by the ten largest. Findings of the study overall: Findings are consistent with lymph node origin and intratumoral expansion of most tumor T cells. Compared with basal-like, luminal-like tumors shared significantly more repertoire with nontumor tissue. Tumors had less TCR diversity than lymph nodes, more than nontumor tissue. Tumor T cell lymph node origin was a supported hypothesis, not proven.

The CDR3 totals 14 residues. V was cut by 8 bases and J by 2 bases, with 16 bases left in between. CDR1 and CDR2 from the germline V gene are MNHNS and SASEGT. Samples came from axillary lymph nodes draining the breast cancer. This clonotype was counted ten times or more. Its antigen is not known. Material for sequencing was axillary lymph node tissue. The receptor was isolated from a female donor with breast cancer. Some clones in this sample may be carry-over from other donors' samples. V usage is TRBV6-1 and J usage is TRBJ2-7; D is perhaps TRBD2 (7 bases). The CDR3 DNA sequence: TGTGCCAGCTCCCAAGGGGGGGAGGCCTACGAGCAGTACTTC. Translated, it gives CASSQGGEAYEQYF.